This T cell receptor (beta chain) was retrieved from a study of T cell responses to AZD1222 COVID-19 vaccine. The table came from immunoSEQ multiplex PCR; TCRdb's copy has only in-frame clones and leaves some out. The data hold tens of thousands of clones, with around 90% observed a single time. Germline trimming cut 5 bases from V and 8 bases from J; bases unmatched to any gene: 3. The CDR3 is 12 residues long. Germline V gene data show CDR1 as SGHNT and CDR2 as YENEEA. Study-level results: Only a handful of AZD1222 recipients, more than five in all, had baseline seropositivity. Nearly half of spike-specific TCRs reportedly go after variant regions that carry no mutations. Dominant CD4 TCR responses targeted spike regions 160-218 and 743-854.

Points on this clone: Its antigen is unknown.

This specimen consisted of peripheral blood, obtained 28 days after the second AZD1222 dose. This receptor was identified in an adult who received the AZD1222 COVID-19 vaccine. The gene calls are TRBV11-3 and TRBJ2-1; 7 bases align to TRBD1. The DNA of the CDR3 is TGTGCCAGCAGCCGACAGGGCGATGAGCAGTTCTTC. This encodes CASSRQGDEQFF. The entire variable domain, with the rest obtained from reference TRBV11-3 and TRBJ2-1, is as follows: EAGVVQSPRYKIIEKKQPVAFWCNPISGHNTLYWYLQNLGQGPELLIRYENEEAVDDSQLPKDRFSAERLKGVDSTLKIQPAELGDSAVYLCASSRQGDEQFFGPGTRLTVL.